A selection of T cell receptor beta chains follows, all from one sample in a study of T-cell memory formation after mild COVID-19. One entry per CDR3 protein, called by TCRdb with MiXCR from the 5' RACE reads. The sample records some 31,000 distinct CDR3 sequences, about 12% being singletons. The sample was PBMCs or a T cell subset sorted from them (not recorded which). The origin of the receptors is an adult woman who had mild COVID-19 (a few samples of this study predate the infection). Cell type and time point are not known. Each CDR3 is given with its conserved first and last residue. A D gene is named only where the DNA matches it firmly. Clone size is not always given. Where it is, it says once, few, many or a class for expanded clones.

v_gene	abundance	j_gene	d_gene	CDR3aa	CDR3nt
TRBV6-2/TRBV6-3	.	TRBJ2-7	.	CASMGITGSYEQYF	TGTGCCAGCATGGGAATTACAGGGAGCTACGAGCAGTACTTC
TRBV7-8	many	TRBJ2-1	.	CASSLYRDEQFF	TGTGCCAGCAGCTTATATAGGGATGAGCAGTTCTTC
TRBV7-2	many	TRBJ1-4	.	CASGKTINEKLFF	TGTGCCAGCGGAAAGACCATTAATGAAAAACTGTTTTTT
TRBV29-1	many	TRBJ2-5	.	CSVVPSPYNGETQYF	TGCAGCGTTGTCCCCTCTCCCTATAATGGGGAGACCCAGTACTTC
TRBV4-3	many	TRBJ1-5	TRBD1	CASSQETGNNQPQHF	TGCGCCAGCAGCCAAGAGACAGGGAATAATCAGCCCCAGCATTTT
TRBV10-3	many	TRBJ1-1	TRBD1	CAISEDRGHGNTEAFF	TGTGCCATCAGTGAGGACAGGGGGCATGGGAACACTGAAGCTTTCTTT
TRBV6-1	many	TRBJ1-5	.	CASSEWGFWGNVQPQHF	TGTGCCAGCAGTGAGTGGGGGTTTTGGGGGAATGTGCAGCCCCAGCATTTT
TRBV7-2	many	TRBJ1-1	.	CASSPYLRTEAFF	TGTGCCAGCAGCCCGTATTTGAGGACTGAAGCTTTCTTT
TRBV6-2/TRBV6-3	many	TRBJ2-2	TRBD1	CASTSGTEDSGELFF	TGTGCCAGCACATCCGGGACAGAGGATTCCGGGGAGCTGTTTTTT
TRBV7-6	many	TRBJ2-5	.	CASTLAETQYF	TGTGCCAGCACCCTCGCCGAGACCCAGTACTTC
TRBV7-9	many	TRBJ2-5	TRBD2	CASSTSGEQETQYF	TGTGCCAGCAGCACCAGCGGGGAGCAAGAGACCCAGTACTTC
TRBV7-8	many	TRBJ2-5	.	CASSFTPRGATQTQYF	TGTGCCAGCAGCTTCACCCCTCGGGGGGCGACCCAGACCCAGTACTTC
TRBV5-6	many	TRBJ1-5	.	CASSSQGRQPQHF	TGTGCCAGCAGCTCCCAGGGTCGGCAGCCCCAGCATTTT
TRBV30	many	TRBJ1-1	.	CAGRFVAGPAFF	TGTGCCGGTCGGTTCGTCGCGGGCCCCGCTTTCTTT
TRBV6-2/TRBV6-3	many	TRBJ2-3	TRBD2	CASSHLLAGIVTDTQYF	TGTGCCAGCAGCCATCTACTAGCGGGAATTGTTACAGATACGCAGTATTTT
TRBV5-5	.	TRBJ1-1	TRBD1	CASSLGWTGGGTEAFF	TGTGCCAGCAGCTTGGGGTGGACAGGGGGTGGTACTGAAGCTTTCTTT
TRBV5-4	many	TRBJ2-3	TRBD2	CASSLEGTSGNTQYF	TGTGCCAGCAGCTTGGAGGGGACTAGCGGGAATACGCAGTATTTT
TRBV20-1	many	TRBJ2-1	TRBD2	CSARDTIGGSSYNEQFF	TGCAGTGCTAGAGATACAATCGGGGGGAGCTCCTACAATGAGCAGTTCTTC
TRBV24-1	many	TRBJ1-5	TRBD1	CATSDPGQVPNQPQHF	TGTGCCACCAGTGATCCGGGACAGGTTCCCAATCAGCCCCAGCATTTT
TRBV7-2	many	TRBJ1-2	.	CASSLVGGTDTF	TGTGCCAGCAGCTTAGTAGGGGGGACGGACACCTTC
TRBV11-3	many	TRBJ2-2	.	CASSFLTGTLNTGELFF	TGTGCCAGCAGTTTCCTAACCGGGACCCTAAACACCGGGGAGCTGTTTTTT
TRBV15	many	TRBJ2-5	TRBD1	CATSRLGTGAETQYF	TGTGCCACCAGCAGACTAGGGACAGGTGCGGAGACCCAGTACTTC
TRBV7-3	many	TRBJ2-2	.	CASSLTRENTGELFF	TGTGCCAGCAGCTTAACCAGGGAGAACACCGGGGAGCTGTTTTTT
TRBV11-2	few	TRBJ2-7	TRBD2	CASSSGLAGVPDF	TGTGCCAGCAGCTCCGGTCTAGCGGGAGTACCGGACTTC
TRBV7-2	many	TRBJ1-6	.	CASSLDRTYNSPLHF	TGTGCCAGCAGCTTAGACAGGACCTATAATTCACCCCTCCACTTT
TRBV6-5	many	TRBJ1-5	.	CASQQPQHF	TGTGCCAGTCAACAGCCCCAGCATTTT
TRBV5-1	many	TRBJ1-6	.	CASTNGRGDNSPLHF	TGCGCCAGCACCAACGGGAGGGGGGATAATTCACCCCTCCACTTT
TRBV7-9	few	TRBJ1-1	TRBD1	CASSLDGTGDTEAFF	TGTGCCAGCAGCTTAGACGGGACAGGGGACACTGAAGCTTTCTTT
TRBV7-9	many	TRBJ1-5	TRBD1	CASSQDRGNQPQHF	TGTGCCAGCAGCCAGGACAGGGGCAATCAGCCCCAGCATTTT
TRBV9	.	TRBJ2-7	.	CASSVGGGQLYEQYF	TGTGCCAGCAGCGTAGGGGGGGGACAGCTCTACGAGCAGTACTTC
TRBV5-6	many	TRBJ2-3	TRBD2	CASSLIAGGRDTQYF	TGTGCCAGCAGCTTGATAGCGGGAGGTAGAGATACGCAGTATTTT
TRBV3-1	many	TRBJ1-1	.	CASSRDGVGRTEAFF	TGTGCCAGCAGCCGGGACGGGGTGGGGAGAACTGAAGCTTTCTTT
TRBV7-9	.	TRBJ1-2	.	CASSLAQNYGYTF	TGTGCCAGCAGCTTAGCACAGAACTATGGCTACACCTTC
TRBV25-1	many	TRBJ2-2	.	CASSEHRAGELFF	TGTGCCAGCAGTGAACACAGGGCCGGGGAGCTGTTTTTT
TRBV2	few	TRBJ2-7	.	CASSDDRAYEQYF	TGTGCCAGCAGTGACGATAGGGCCTACGAGCAGTACTTC
TRBV4-2	.	TRBJ1-1	TRBD1	CASSQERLIRGVSEAFF	TGTGCCAGCAGCCAAGAAAGACTAATCAGGGGGGTCTCTGAAGCTTTCTTT
TRBV9	.	TRBJ2-1	.	CASTRLGGSYNEQFF	TGTGCCAGCACCCGATTGGGGGGCTCCTACAATGAGCAGTTCTTC
TRBV29-1	many	TRBJ2-2	TRBD2	CSAKLAGGNTGELFF	TGCAGCGCCAAACTAGCGGGAGGGAACACCGGGGAGCTGTTTTTT
TRBV6-1	many	TRBJ2-1	TRBD2	CASSEEAGGPYNEQFF	TGTGCCAGCAGTGAAGAAGCGGGGGGACCCTACAATGAGCAGTTCTTC
TRBV18	many	TRBJ2-3	.	CASSPGGGHGDTQYF	TGTGCCAGCTCCCCCGGAGGGGGGCACGGGGATACGCAGTATTTT
TRBV6-5	.	TRBJ2-5	TRBD2	CASSCGTSGRETQYF	TGTGCCAGCAGTTGTGGGACTAGCGGGAGGGAGACCCAGTACTTC
TRBV2	many	TRBJ1-3	TRBD1	CASRADRGNTIYF	TGTGCCAGCAGAGCGGACAGGGGTAACACCATATATTTT
TRBV12-3/TRBV12-4	medium-sized	TRBJ2-5	.	CASSSGTPGVETQYF	TGTGCCAGCAGTTCCGGGACCCCGGGCGTGGAGACCCAGTACTTC